Listed here is a single TCR beta chain. The antigen remains undetermined. The record originates from a study of neurological immune-mediated disorders. General observations from the study: Levels of TCR clonal expansion peaked in HTLV-1-associated myelopathy and reached their lowest in multiple sclerosis, under those of healthy controls.

Time point here: technical triplicate 1. Unsorted libraries were generated from 2 million PBMCs held at -80 degrees C. Synthesis of cDNA was performed by 5'RACE using 10-nucleotide random UMIs. Via MiXCR, TCRdb re-called the 5' RACE reads, giving one row per CDR3 protein. The sample contains about 38,000 distinct CDR3 sequences, 11% of which appear only once. J was trimmed by 4 bases and V by 4 bases; bases with no gene match: 4. Germline-derived CDR1 and CDR2 are MNHNS and SASEGT. The CDR3 totals 14 residues. The origin of this receptor is a man between 60 and 70 years old with HTLV-1-associated myelopathy (HAM/TSP). The rearrangement links TRBV6-1 to TRBJ2-7; 10 nucleotides match TRBD2. What was sequenced was PBMCs. The CDR3 reads CASSVASGRYEQYF. The CDR3 nucleotides are TGTGCCAGCAGTGTAGCTAGCGGGAGATACGAGCAGTACTTC.